This TCR beta chain was retrieved from a study of Ad26.COV2.S vaccination and SARS-CoV-2 variants. Study at large: By the intramuscular route, Ad26.COV2.S was given once, or twice 56 days apart.

Measured with immunoSEQ multiplex PCR; TCRdb has only the in-frame clones, and not every one. The table shows a few hundred thousand clones, with roughly 88% occurring only once. The study, taken as a whole, reports: Placebo recipients showed lower spike-specific TCR breadth than vaccinees. The study found similar non-spike TCR breadth in vaccine and placebo recipients.

As concerns this clone: Its antigen remains unknown.

As for treatment: over 15 received Ad26.COV2.S at low or high dose, single or two shots; 5 received placebo; per-sample allocation not given. At day 63 after the first vaccine or placebo injection, samples were drawn. This person who donated was an adult of 18-55 years in Boston. V lost 1 base and J 7 bases, leaving 13 bases between the germline ends. The CDR3 runs to 15 residues. Germline CDR1 MDHEN, CDR2 SYDVKM. The TCR comes from a person between 18 and 59 years old who received the Ad26.COV2.S COVID-19 vaccine or a placebo. The sequences come from peripheral blood, collected in a trial of Ad26.COV2.S vaccine versus placebo. V usage is TRBV28 and J usage is TRBJ1-4; D is perhaps TRBD1 (5 bases). The CDR3 sequence is CASSLLAQGFEKLFF. The CDR3 nucleotides are TGTGCCAGCAGTTTATTGGCCCAGGGTTTTGAAAAACTGTTTTTT.